What follows are 16 T cell receptor beta chains derived from one specimen sequenced in a study of T cell repertoires in cytomegalovirus infection. TCRdb re-called the reads with MiXCR, one entry per CDR3 protein. The data show around 450,000 distinct CDR3 sequences, about a third seen once. Source material: PBMCs. The source of these receptors is a human donor in good health (CMV status not recorded). Some clones in this sample may be carry-over from other donors' samples.

The table lists this clonotype with a few counts. J is TRBJ2-3 and V is TRBV15; D gene unclear. CDR3 length equals 18 residues. V dropped 0 bases and J dropped 0 bases, with 16 bases sitting between them. From germline, CDR1 is LNHNV and CDR2 YYDKDF (reference sequence). The CDR3 protein is CATSRDLVISGSTDTQYF. As DNA, the CDR3 is TGTGCCACCAGCAGAGATCTCGTAATTTCGGGCAGCACAGATACGCAGTATTTT.

This clonotype has a handful of counts. The genes are TRBV20-1 and TRBJ1-1, with unresolved D. Trimming took off 2 bases at V and 5 bases at J, with 12 bases between the two ends. This CDR3 comprises 13 residues. Germline V gene data show CDR1 as DFQATT and CDR2 as SNEGSKA (reference sequence). Here the CDR3 reads CSARTVLGTEAFF. The CDR3 bases are TGCAGTGCTAGAACCGTACTTGGGACTGAAGCTTTCTTT.

The gene calls are TRBV7-9 and TRBJ2-1; TRBD1 matches at 9 bases. Germline lookup yields CDR1 SEHNR and CDR2 FQNEAQ (reference sequence). Unmatched junction bases numbered 11, after V lost 5 bases and J lost 6 bases. The CDR3 is made up of 16 amino acids. CDR3: CASSPEPGQGSNEQFF. CDR3 sequence (DNA): TGTGCCAGCAGCCCAGAACCGGGACAGGGATCCAATGAGCAGTTCTTC.

This clonotype has just a few counts. This rearrangement joins TRBV20-1 to TRBJ1-2; TRBD1 aligns across 7 bases. The CDR3 length is 14 residues. The germline CDR1 and CDR2 sequences are DFQATT and SNEGSKA (reference sequence). The V and J ends lost 0 bases and 4 bases, in that order; junction bases with no gene match: 5. CDR3 protein: CSARDLRGSYGYTF. Written as DNA, the CDR3 is TGCAGTGCTAGAGATCTCAGGGGGAGCTATGGCTACACCTTC.

This clonotype was detected ten times or more. The V and J genes are TRBV7-2 and TRBJ1-5; TRBD1 is a possible D gene (5 bases). The V end lost 1 base, the J end lost 4 bases, and 14 bases lay between the germline ends. Germline lookup yields CDR1 SGHTA and CDR2 FQGNSA. The CDR3 contains 16 residues. CDR3 nucleotides: TGTGCCAGCAGCTTAGGGGCAGGGATAAAAAATCAGCCCCAGCATTTT. Translation gives CASSLGAGIKNQPQHF.

This chain uses TRBV4-1 with TRBJ1-2; D remains unclear. The V gene's germline CDR1 is MGHRA and CDR2 YSYEKL. V was cut by 7 bases and J by 6 bases, with 18 bases left in between. The length of the CDR3 is 14 residues. CDR3 DNA sequence: TGCGCCAGCACCCACCCTGGGAAGGGTGATGGCTACACCTTC. Translating it yields CASTHPGKGDGYTF.

The chain has TRBV7-9 and TRBJ1-6; D remains ambiguous. The CDR3 is 14 amino acids. Germline CDR1 reads SEHNR; CDR2 reads FQNEAQ (reference sequence). V dropped 1 base and J dropped 10 bases, with 11 bases sitting between them. The CDR3 DNA follows: TGTGCCAGCAGCTTAGAAGGTTGGGGATCACCCCTCCACTTT. Translation: CASSLEGWGSPLHF.

A few counts support this clonotype. The CDR3 DNA follows: TGTGCCACCAGCAGAGAGGGGACAGATGGCTACACCTTC. The encoded protein is CATSREGTDGYTF. V gene TRBV15 combines with J gene TRBJ1-2; TRBD1 matches 7 bases. Germline loops: CDR1 LNHNV, CDR2 YYDKDF (reference sequence). The J segment lost 6 bases and the V segment lost 0 bases, leaving 1 base of the junction unmatched. This CDR3 contains 13 residues.

This clonotype occurred many times. The V call is TRBV20-1, the J call TRBJ1-6; D gene unclear. CDR3 length: 12 residues. The germline V gene encodes CDR1 DFQATT and CDR2 SNEGSKA (reference sequence). Trimming removed 4 bases at V and 10 bases at J, with 11 bases between. CDR3 region: CSATGLTSPLHF. The CDR3 DNA is TGCAGTGCTACAGGCCTGACCTCACCCCTCCACTTT.

V usage is TRBV19 and J usage is TRBJ1-6; perhaps TRBD1 as D (5 bases). The V gene lost 6 bases and the J gene lost 6 bases, with 15 bases spanning the gap. The CDR3 is made up of 15 amino acids. Germline values: CDR1 LNHDA, CDR2 SQIVND (reference sequence). The CDR3 sequence is CASSQWGEINSPLHF. The CDR3 nucleotides read TGTGCCAGTAGCCAGTGGGGCGAAATTAATTCACCCCTCCACTTT.

In this sample, this clonotype turned up many times. The gene calls are TRBV7-9 and TRBJ2-7; D call uncertain. Looked up from germline, CDR1 is SEHNR and CDR2 is FQNEAQ (reference sequence). V lost 5 bases, J lost 0 bases, and 17 bases lay in between. The CDR3 runs 16 residues. The CDR3 protein is CASSMDHLESSYEQYF. DNA for the CDR3: TGTGCCAGCAGCATGGACCATTTGGAGTCCTCCTACGAGCAGTACTTC.

This chain joins TRBV6-6 and TRBJ1-3; no firm D call. Trimming removed 8 bases at V and 1 base at J, with 9 bases between. Germline loops: CDR1 MNHNY, CDR2 SVGAGI (reference sequence). The CDR3 totals 13 residues. The CDR3 DNA sequence: TGTGCCAGCCATCCAGTTTCTGGAAACACCATATATTTT. Its protein is CASHPVSGNTIYF.

This clonotype was recorded many times. V gene TRBV12-3 or TRBV12-4 combines with J gene TRBJ2-7, with D hard to call. This CDR3 is built from 14 residues. The V end was cut by 1 base, the J end by 7 bases, with 14 bases between. The CDR3: CASSLGRREDEQYF. DNA of the CDR3: TGTGCCAGCAGTTTAGGTCGGAGAGAGGATGAGCAGTACTTC.

The genes are TRBV4-3 and TRBJ1-2; no clear D gene. V gave up 0 bases and J gave up 2 bases, with 10 bases separating them. Per the germline V gene, CDR1 is LGHNA and CDR2 is YSLEER. CDR3 length: 15 amino acids. CDR3 in amino acids: CASSQDIPGNYGYTF. The CDR3 DNA reads TGCGCCAGCAGCCAAGATATCCCGGGGAACTATGGCTACACCTTC.

The gene calls are TRBV2 and TRBJ1-2; 7 bases map to TRBD1. V lost 2 bases, J lost 6 bases, and 3 bases stayed unmatched. The CDR3 loop spans 13 amino acids. Germline values: CDR1 SNHLY, CDR2 FYNNEI. CDR3 sequence reads: CASSEWDSHGYTF. Written as DNA, the CDR3 is TGTGCCAGCAGTGAATGGGACAGCCATGGCTACACCTTC.

This clonotype was seen a handful of times. The chain couples TRBV7-2 to TRBJ2-1, with TRBD1 as a possible D gene (6 bases). This CDR3 is built from 15 residues. Germline CDR1 is SGHTA and CDR2 is FQGNSA. Trimming cost V 4 bases and J 0 bases, with 10 bases left between them. CDR3 in amino acids: CASSSGQSSYNEQFF. The CDR3 nucleotides read TGTGCCAGCAGCTCCGGACAGAGCTCCTACAATGAGCAGTTCTTC.